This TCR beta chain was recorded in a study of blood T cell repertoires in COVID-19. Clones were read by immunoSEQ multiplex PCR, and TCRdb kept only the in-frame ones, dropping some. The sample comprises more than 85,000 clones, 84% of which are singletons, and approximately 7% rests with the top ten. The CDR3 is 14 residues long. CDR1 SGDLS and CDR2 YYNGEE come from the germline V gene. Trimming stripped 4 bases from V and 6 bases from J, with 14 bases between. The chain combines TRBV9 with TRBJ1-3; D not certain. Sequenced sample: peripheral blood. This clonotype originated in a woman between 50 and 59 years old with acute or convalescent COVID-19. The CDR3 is CASSPGVGENTIYF. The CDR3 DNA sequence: TGTGCCAGCAGCCCCGGGGTTGGCGAAAACACCATATATTTT.